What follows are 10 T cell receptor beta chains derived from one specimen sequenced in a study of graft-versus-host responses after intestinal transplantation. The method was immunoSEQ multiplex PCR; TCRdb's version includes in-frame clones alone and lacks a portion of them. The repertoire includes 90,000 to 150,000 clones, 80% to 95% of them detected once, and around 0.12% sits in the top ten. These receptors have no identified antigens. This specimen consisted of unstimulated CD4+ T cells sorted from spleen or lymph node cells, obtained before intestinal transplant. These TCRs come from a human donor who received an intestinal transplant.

In DNA form, the CDR3 reads TGTGCCAGCACCCGATCTAGCGGGAGGGTGGGGACAGATACGCAGTATTTT. The encoded protein is CASTRSSGRVGTDTQYF. The gene calls are TRBV27 and TRBJ2-3; TRBD2 matches 12 bases. CDR1 and CDR2 from the germline V gene are MNHEY and SMNVEV (reference sequence). Germline trimming cut 7 bases from V and 3 bases from J; bases unmatched to any gene: 11. This CDR3 has 17 residues.

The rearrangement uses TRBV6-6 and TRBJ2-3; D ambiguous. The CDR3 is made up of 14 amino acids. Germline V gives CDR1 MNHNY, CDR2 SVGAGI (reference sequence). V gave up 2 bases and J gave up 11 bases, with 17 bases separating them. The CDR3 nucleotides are TGTGCCAGCAGTTACGTTATACCTAGAACCCTGCAGTATTTT. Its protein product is CASSYVIPRTLQYF.

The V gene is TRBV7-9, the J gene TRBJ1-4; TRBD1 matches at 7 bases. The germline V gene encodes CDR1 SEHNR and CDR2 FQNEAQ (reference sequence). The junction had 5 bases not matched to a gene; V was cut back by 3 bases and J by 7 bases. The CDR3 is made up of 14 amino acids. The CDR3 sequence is CASSFDRASEKLFF. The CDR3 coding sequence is TGTGCCAGCAGCTTCGACAGGGCGAGTGAAAAACTGTTTTTT.

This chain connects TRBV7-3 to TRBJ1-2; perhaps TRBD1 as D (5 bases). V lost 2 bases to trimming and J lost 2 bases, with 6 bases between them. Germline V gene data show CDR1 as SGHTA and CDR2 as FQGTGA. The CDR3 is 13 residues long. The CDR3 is CASSLQGNYGYTF. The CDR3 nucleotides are TGTGCCAGCAGCTTACAGGGAAACTATGGCTACACCTTC.

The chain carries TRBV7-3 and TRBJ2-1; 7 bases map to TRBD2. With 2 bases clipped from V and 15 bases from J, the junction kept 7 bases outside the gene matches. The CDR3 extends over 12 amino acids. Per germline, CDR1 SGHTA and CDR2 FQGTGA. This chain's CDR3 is CASSLYPGLLFF. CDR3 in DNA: TGTGCCAGCAGCTTATACCCGGGACTATTGTTCTTC. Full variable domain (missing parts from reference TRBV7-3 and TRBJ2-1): GAGVSQTPSNKVTEKGKYVELRCDPISGHTALYWYRQSLGQGPEFLIYFQGTGAADDSGLPNDRFFAVRPEGSVSTLKIQRTERGDSAVYLCASSLYPGLLFFGPGTRLTVL.

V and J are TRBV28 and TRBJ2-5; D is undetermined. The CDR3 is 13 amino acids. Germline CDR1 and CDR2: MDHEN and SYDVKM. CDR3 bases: TGTGCTGGAGCACGGTTTGACACTGAGACCCAGTACTTC. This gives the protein CAGARFDTETQYF. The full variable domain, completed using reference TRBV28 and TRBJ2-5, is DVKVTQSSRYLVKRTGEKVFLECVQDMDHENMFWYRQDPGLGLRLIYFSYDVKMKEKGDIPEGYSVSREKKERFSLILESASTNQTSMYLCAGARFDTETQYFGPGTRLLVL.

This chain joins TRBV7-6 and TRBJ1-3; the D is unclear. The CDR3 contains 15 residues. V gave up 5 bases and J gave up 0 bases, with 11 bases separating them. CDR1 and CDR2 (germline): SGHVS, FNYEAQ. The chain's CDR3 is CASSPSSLSGNTIYF. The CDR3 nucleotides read TGTGCCAGCAGCCCCTCGTCCCTCTCTGGAAACACCATATATTTT.

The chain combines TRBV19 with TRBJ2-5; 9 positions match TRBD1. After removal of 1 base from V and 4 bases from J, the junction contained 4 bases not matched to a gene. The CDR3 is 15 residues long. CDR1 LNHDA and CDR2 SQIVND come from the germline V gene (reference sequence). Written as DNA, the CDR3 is TGTGCCAGTAGTATAGGTGGGACAGGGCGAGAGACCCAGTACTTC. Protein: CASSIGGTGRETQYF.

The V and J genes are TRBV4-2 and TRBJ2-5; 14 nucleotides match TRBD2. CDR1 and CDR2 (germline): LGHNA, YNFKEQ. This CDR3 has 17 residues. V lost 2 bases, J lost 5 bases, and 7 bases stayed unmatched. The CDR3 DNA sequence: TGTGCCAGCAGCCAATCCCTCGGGACTAGCGGGAGTGAGACCCAGTACTTC. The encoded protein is CASSQSLGTSGSETQYF.

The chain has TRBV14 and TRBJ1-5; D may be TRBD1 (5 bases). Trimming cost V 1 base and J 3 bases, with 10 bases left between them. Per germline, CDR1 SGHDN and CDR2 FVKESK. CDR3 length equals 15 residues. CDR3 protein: CASSQGGTTNQPQHF. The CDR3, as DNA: TGTGCCAGCAGCCAAGGGGGGACGACCAATCAGCCCCAGCATTTT.